This T cell receptor (beta chain) is from a study of blood T cells in healthy people across ages. CDR1 is SEHNR and CDR2 is FQNEAQ in the germline V gene (reference sequence). This CDR3 region has 17 residues. A sample-barcoded 5' primer and a J-beta primer mix were used in a second PCR of roughly 6 to 11 cycles. Every sample gave at least 3 million paired-end reads containing CDR3. TCRdb re-called the 5' RACE reads through MiXCR, storing one row per CDR3 protein. Of 1.4 million or so distinct CDR3 sequences listed, 35% to 45% are singletons. Every participating donor contributed approximately 10 milliliters of peripheral blood through a draw.

The source of this sequence is a woman younger than 30 in good health. The chain has TRBV7-9 and TRBJ2-7; TRBD1 agrees at 8 bases. Matching the DNA end better, TRBJ2-5 makes the J call doubtful. Sequenced material: blood. The CDR3 reads CASRLHSTGVIVETQYF. As DNA, the CDR3 is TGTGCCAGCAGACTACATTCGACAGGGGTTATCGTAGAGACCCAGTACTTC.